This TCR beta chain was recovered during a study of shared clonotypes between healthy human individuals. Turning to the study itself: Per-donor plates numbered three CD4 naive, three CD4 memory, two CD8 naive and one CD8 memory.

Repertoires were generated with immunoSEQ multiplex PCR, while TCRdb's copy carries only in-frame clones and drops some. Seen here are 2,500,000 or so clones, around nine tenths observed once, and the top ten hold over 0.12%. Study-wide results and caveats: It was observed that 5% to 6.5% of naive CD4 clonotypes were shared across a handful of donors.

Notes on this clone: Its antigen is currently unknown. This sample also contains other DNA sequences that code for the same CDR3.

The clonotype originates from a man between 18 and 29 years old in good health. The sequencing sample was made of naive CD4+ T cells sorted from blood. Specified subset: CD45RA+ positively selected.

The CDR3 DNA reads TGTGCCAGCAGTTACTCGACAGGGCATAATGAGCAGTTCTTC. Protein sequence: CASSYSTGHNEQFF. The chain joins TRBV6-5 to TRBJ2-1; 7 bases are shared with TRBD1. Germline loops: CDR1 MNHEY, CDR2 SVGAGI. CDR3 length equals 14 residues. V lost 0 bases to trimming and J lost 7 bases; unmatched junction nucleotides: 3.